This T cell receptor beta chain was found in a study of radiotherapy plus CTLA-4 blockade in lung cancer. At the level of the study: Disease control was achieved by 31% of patients, and objective responses by about 19%.

Whole-study findings and limits: Interferon-beta and early blood T cell clone dynamics reportedly predicted response best. Researchers report tumor-derived TCR clones expanding in blood after radiotherapy plus ipilimumab.

In the case of this clone: What it binds is not known.

The table came from immunoSEQ multiplex PCR; TCRdb's copy has only in-frame clones and leaves some out. The data show 14,000 to 15,000 clones, about two thirds seen once. Those with chemo-refractory metastatic non-small-cell lung cancer were treated with focal radiation combined with CTLA-4 blockade using ipilimumab. Germline-derived CDR1 and CDR2 are SGHDN and FVKESK. The CDR3 sequence is 12 residues long. Trimming took 4 bases from V and 2 from J, leaving 5 bases between them. Sequences were derived from peripheral blood, sampled from a patient treated with radiotherapy plus ipilimumab. This clonotype originated in a human donor with non-small cell lung cancer whose response to radiotherapy plus ipilimumab could not be evaluated. This sequence joins TRBV14 and TRBJ1-2, with a tentative D call TRBD1 (5 bases). The CDR3 protein is CASSRQNYGYTF. The DNA of the CDR3 is TGTGCCAGCAGCCGACAGAACTATGGCTACACCTTC.